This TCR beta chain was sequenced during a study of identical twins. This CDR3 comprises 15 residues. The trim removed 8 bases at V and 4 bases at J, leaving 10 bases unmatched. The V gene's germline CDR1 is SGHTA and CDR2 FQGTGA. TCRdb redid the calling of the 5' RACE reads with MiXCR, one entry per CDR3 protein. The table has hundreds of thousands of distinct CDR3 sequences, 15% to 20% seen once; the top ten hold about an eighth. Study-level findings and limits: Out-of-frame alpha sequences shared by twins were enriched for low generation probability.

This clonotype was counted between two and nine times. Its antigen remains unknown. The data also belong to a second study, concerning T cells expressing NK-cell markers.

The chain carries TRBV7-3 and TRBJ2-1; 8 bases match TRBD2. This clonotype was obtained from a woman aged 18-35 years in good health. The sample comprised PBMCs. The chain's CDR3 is CASPSSGGLYNEQFF. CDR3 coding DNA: TGTGCCAGCCCCTCCAGCGGGGGACTTTACAATGAGCAGTTCTTC.